This TCR beta chain derives from a study of beta chain features in type 1 diabetes. Heparinised blood was drawn once per donor, averaging around 120 mL. The CDR3 has 16 residues. Deletions cut 1 base from V and 10 bases from J, with 17 bases between. Germline V CDR1 and CDR2: MGHDK, SYGVNS. A note on this clone: The antigen is undetermined. Other nucleotide sequences from this sample produce the same CDR3.

Expressed TCRB transcripts were sequenced, since all the RNA that had been isolated was reverse transcribed. The protocol was immunoSEQ multiplex PCR, while the TCRdb copy is restricted to in-frame clones and leaves out a portion. The table records hundreds of thousands of clones, under 15% of them present only once. General study points: Overrepresentation of cells with high TCR expression could result from cDNA sequencing. TCRB CDR3s from Type 1 diabetes patients were moderately but significantly shorter in all four CD4+ subsets. A closer apparent resemblance between naive, central memory and Treg TCRB repertoires was seen in patients than in healthy donors.

The rearrangement links TRBV25-1 to TRBJ1-6; weak D call: TRBD1 (6 bases). Source material: naive CD4+ T cells from blood. The sequence was collected from a man aged 18 to 29 with type 1 diabetes. The CDR3 loop is CASSESGTGSRSPLHF. The CDR3 nucleotides read TGTGCCAGCAGTGAATCGGGAACAGGGTCTAGGTCACCCCTCCACTTT.